Each of the 5 T cell receptor beta chains below was sequenced from the same sample in a study of post-analysis software for immune sequencing data. Whole-study results and caveats: In patients, TRBV5-6, TRBV5-1 and TRBV20-1 belonged to five or six TRBV segments found more frequently than in controls.

Unique molecular identifiers tagged the TCR beta cDNA libraries. TCRdb independently ran MiXCR on the PCR reads; one entry per CDR3 protein. This table holds hundreds of thousands of distinct CDR3 sequences, 59% found once. For these TCRs, the target antigens are not known. Source material: blood. All receptors derive from a girl aged 2 to 9 with multiple sclerosis.

This chain links TRBV6-2 or TRBV6-3 with TRBJ2-3; 10 bases agree with TRBD2. The junction had 6 bases not matched to a gene; V was cut back by 4 bases and J by 2 bases. The CDR3 has 16 residues. Germline lookup yields CDR1 MNHEY and CDR2 SVGEGT. The CDR3 DNA reads TGTGCCAGCAGTTCGCTAGCGGGGGAAGACACAGATACGCAGTATTTT. As protein: CASSSLAGEDTDTQYF.

The V call is TRBV5-5, the J call TRBJ2-3; 8 positions agree with TRBD1. This CDR3 region has 16 residues. CDR1 is SGHKS and CDR2 is YYEKEE in the germline V gene (reference sequence). Trimming at V came to 1 base and at J to 3 bases, leaving 7 bases not matched to a gene. The CDR3 protein is CASSLLGTGRTDTQYF. In DNA form, the CDR3 reads TGTGCCAGCAGCTTGTTAGGGACAGGACGTACAGATACGCAGTATTTT. Full variable domain (outside the CDR3, taken from reference TRBV5-5 and TRBJ2-3): DAGVTQSPTHLIKTRGQQVTLRCSPISGHKSVSWYQQVLGQGPQFIFQYYEKEERGRGNFPDRFSARQFPNYSSELNVNALLLGDSALYLCASSLLGTGRTDTQYFGPGTRLTVL.

V usage is TRBV9 and J usage is TRBJ1-2; a weak D match, TRBD1 (5 bases). This CDR3 has 14 amino acids. Trimming took off 0 bases at V and 4 bases at J, with 10 bases between the two ends. CDR1 and CDR2 from the germline V gene are SGDLS and YYNGEE. The CDR3 DNA sequence: TGTGCCAGCAGCGTAGGGGCGGGGACCTATGGCTACACCTTC. It is translated as CASSVGAGTYGYTF. Together with reference TRBV9 and TRBJ1-2, the CDR3 gives the full variable domain: DSGVTQTPKHLITATGQRVTLRCSPRSGDLSVYWYQQSLDQGLQFLIQYYNGEERAKGNILERFSAQQFPDLHSELNLSSLELGDSALYFCASSVGAGTYGYTFGSGTRLTVV.

V and J are TRBV7-9 and TRBJ2-1; 11 bases align to TRBD2. After removal of 3 bases from V and 5 bases from J, the junction contained 3 bases not matched to a gene. Looked up from germline, CDR1 is SEHNR and CDR2 is FQNEAQ (reference sequence). The CDR3 loop spans 15 amino acids. The CDR3 bases are TGTGCCAGCAGCTTCCGACTAGCGGGGAACAATGAGCAGTTCTTC. Amino acids: CASSFRLAGNNEQFF.

V is TRBV5-1 and J is TRBJ2-7; D is undetermined. The CDR3 contains 15 residues. V lost 1 base and J lost 2, with 13 bases in between. CDR1 is SGHRS and CDR2 is YFSETQ in the germline V gene. The chain's CDR3 is CASSLISGVTYEQYF. In nucleotides, the CDR3 is TGCGCCAGCAGCTTGATTTCAGGAGTAACCTACGAGCAGTACTTC. Variable domain in full (rest from reference TRBV5-1 and TRBJ2-7): KAGVTQTPRYLIKTRGQQVTLSCSPISGHRSVSWYQQTPGQGLQFLFEYFSETQRNKGNFPGRFSGRQFSNSRSEMNVSTLELGDSALYLCASSLISGVTYEQYFGPGTRLTVT.